A single sample is the source of the 29 T cell receptor beta chains below, sequenced in a study of Ad26.COV2.S vaccination and SARS-CoV-2 variants. Profiling relied on immunoSEQ multiplex PCR, and the TCRdb table lists in-frame clones only, not all of them. The sample consists of around 370,000 clones, around 90% of them appearing once. Sequenced material: peripheral blood, taken after recovery from COVID-19. The receptors shown here come from a human donor who had recovered from COVID-19.

This clone was recorded only once. The chain uses TRBV11-3 and TRBJ2-1; D uncertain. Between the trimmed V and J ends, which lost 4 bases and 6 bases, there was a span of 7 bases. Germline V CDR1 and CDR2: SGHNT, YENEEA. This CDR3 comprises 12 residues. In DNA form, the CDR3 reads TGTGCCAGCAGCTACTCGCCCAATGAGCAGTTCTTC. Translated, it gives CASSYSPNEQFF.

The DNA for the CDR3 is TGTGCCAGCAGTGGGAGACGATTCTACGAGCAGTACTTC. Protein sequence: CASSGRRFYEQYF. The chain has TRBV2 and TRBJ2-7; no clear D. Germline values: CDR1 SNHLY, CDR2 FYNNEI. The CDR3 is 13 amino acids. V gave up 4 bases and J gave up 3 bases, with 10 bases separating them.

The chain uses TRBV6-5 and TRBJ1-3; perhaps TRBD1 as D (5 bases). The CDR3 is 15 residues long. CDR1 is MNHEY, CDR2 SVGAGI, per germline. V was cut by 0 bases and J by 7 bases, with 13 bases left in between. Here the CDR3 reads CASSYSVSGGNTIYF. For the CDR3, the DNA is TGTGCCAGCAGTTACTCCGTTTCTGGGGGGAACACCATATATTTT.

V usage is TRBV12-3 or TRBV12-4 and J usage is TRBJ2-3; 8 bases align to TRBD1. The CDR3 has 13 residues. V lost 6 bases, J lost 3 bases, and 2 bases stayed unmatched. The CDR3 reads CASRRQGTDTQYF. CDR3 nucleotides: TGTGCCAGCAGGAGACAGGGGACAGATACGCAGTATTTT.

This clone was observed a handful of times. The chain employs TRBV7-9 and TRBJ2-2; 8 bases match TRBD1. CDR1 is SEHNR, CDR2 FQNEAQ, per germline (reference sequence). The CDR3 is 17 amino acids. The J segment lost 4 bases and the V segment lost 7 bases, leaving 14 bases of the junction unmatched. The CDR3 DNA sequence: TGTGCCAGCACGGCAGGGGGCGTTAAAGCAGGCACCGGGGAGCTGTTTTTT. Its protein is CASTAGGVKAGTGELFF. The whole variable domain, remainder taken from reference TRBV7-9 and TRBJ2-2, is DTGVSQNPRHKITKRGQNVTFRCDPISEHNRLYWYRQTLGQGPEFLTYFQNEAQLEKSRLLSDRFSAERPKGSFSTLEIQRTEQGDSAMYLCASTAGGVKAGTGELFFGEGSRLTVL.

The sample holds one count of this clone. J is TRBJ2-2 and V is TRBV10-2; D tentatively reads TRBD1 or TRBD2 (5 bases each). The CDR3 has 14 residues. Germline CDR1 WSHSY, CDR2 SAAADI. V was clipped by 10 bases and J by 3 bases, with 15 bases between them. The CDR3 DNA is TGCGCCACTCTACTCCGGGACCACACCGGGGAGCTGTTTTTT. Protein: CATLLRDHTGELFF.

A single count supports this clone. V usage is TRBV21-1 and J usage is TRBJ1-1; TRBD1 is the table's D call, not checked against the DNA. TRBV21-1 is given as a pseudogene. The CDR3 extends over 18 amino acids. This CDR3 reads CASSKAGDRVPPSPEAFF. CDR3 coding DNA: TGTGCCAGCAGCAAAGCAGGCGACAGGGTCCCTCCGAGCCCTGAAGCTTTCTTT.

The chain links TRBV5-6 to TRBJ1-1; maybe TRBD1 (5 bases). CDR1 SGHDT and CDR2 YYEEEE come from the germline V gene. The CDR3 is 13 residues long. Trimming left V 3 bases short and J 0 bases short, with 6 bases between. The CDR3: CASSWGVNTEAFF. The CDR3 DNA is TGTGCCAGCAGCTGGGGGGTGAACACTGAAGCTTTCTTT.

The genes are TRBV6-1 and TRBJ2-7, with 7 positions matching TRBD1. The CDR3 sequence is 14 residues long. CDR1 is MNHNS and CDR2 is SASEGT in the germline V gene. Unmatched junction bases numbered 8, after V lost 3 bases and J lost 6 bases. The CDR3 protein is CASSDDREKSEQYF. The DNA for the CDR3 is TGTGCCAGCAGTGACGACAGGGAGAAGTCCGAGCAGTACTTC.

CDR3 in DNA: TGTGCCAGCAGTTTACAAGATCCATCGCCCCAGCATTTT. Protein product: CASSLQDPSPQHF. The J gene is TRBJ1-5, the V gene TRBV12-3 or TRBV12-4, with no clear D. The CDR3 sequence is 13 residues long. The V end was cut by 2 bases, the J end by 9 bases, with 11 bases between.

The chain couples TRBV6-2 or TRBV6-3 to TRBJ1-3, with D possibly matching TRBD1 (6 bases). Per germline, CDR1 MNHEY and CDR2 SVGEGT. This CDR3 is built from 16 residues. The V gene lost 0 bases and the J gene lost 1 base, with 10 bases spanning the gap. CDR3 residues: CASSYSRTVSGNTIYF. The CDR3 DNA follows: TGTGCCAGCAGTTACTCGCGGACAGTATCTGGAAACACCATATATTTT.

The genes are TRBV5-6 and TRBJ1-1; D call uncertain. The CDR3 runs 14 residues. Germline CDR1 reads SGHDT; CDR2 reads YYEEEE. V shed 3 bases and J shed 7 bases, with 16 bases lying between them. As DNA, the CDR3 is TGTGCCAGCAGCTCCCCTGTCCGGTACGGTGAAGCTTTCTTT. This encodes CASSSPVRYGEAFF.

This chain joins TRBV19 and TRBJ1-1; 7 bases line up with TRBD1. V gave up 6 bases and J gave up 7 bases; unmatched junction bases: 14. The CDR3 contains 15 residues. Germline CDR1 is LNHDA and CDR2 is SQIVND (reference sequence). The CDR3 is CASSRREGAPGEAFF. The DNA for the CDR3 is TGTGCCAGTAGCCGTAGGGAGGGGGCGCCGGGTGAAGCTTTCTTT.

The CDR3 is CAISEEGPGETQYF. DNA of the CDR3: TGTGCCATCAGTGAGGAGGGGCCCGGGGAGACCCAGTACTTC. This chain uses TRBV10-3 with TRBJ2-5; D may correspond to TRBD1 or TRBD2 (5 bases each). The germline gives CDR1 ENHRY, CDR2 SYGVKD. V shed 2 bases and J shed 5 bases, with 12 bases lying between them. The CDR3 runs to 14 residues.

This chain uses TRBV5-8 with TRBJ1-4; weak D call: TRBD1 (5 bases). V lost 0 bases to trimming and J lost 5 bases, with 11 bases between them. The CDR3 spans 15 residues. CDR1 is SGHTS, CDR2 YDEGEE, per germline. The DNA of the CDR3 is TGTGCCAGCAGCTTGGGACAGCTCCTAAATGAAAAACTGTTTTTT. Translating gives CASSLGQLLNEKLFF.

This chain links TRBV5-1 with TRBJ2-5; D uncertain. The CDR3 has 14 residues. V gave up 0 bases and J gave up 4 bases, with 10 bases separating them. Germline V gene data show CDR1 as SGHRS and CDR2 as YFSETQ. DNA of the CDR3: TGCGCCAGCAGCTTGGCTCAGAAAAGAGAGACCCAGTACTTC. Translation gives CASSLAQKRETQYF.

The chain is built from TRBV10-3 and TRBJ1-1; D unclear. The CDR3 has 11 residues. The germline CDR1 and CDR2 sequences are ENHRY and SYGVKD. Trimming removed 11 bases at V and 1 base at J, with 8 bases between. The CDR3 is CAVRGNTEAFF. In DNA, the CDR3 is TGTGCCGTACGGGGGAACACTGAAGCTTTCTTT.

V is TRBV11-2 and J is TRBJ1-6; no clear D gene. The germline V gene encodes CDR1 SGHAT and CDR2 FQNNGV. V lost 5 bases, J lost 9 bases, and 14 bases lay in between. CDR3 length: 14 residues. CDR3 amino acids: CASSPGGFSSPLHF. CDR3 DNA: TGTGCCAGCAGCCCGGGTGGTTTCAGTTCACCCCTCCACTTT.

In DNA form, the CDR3 reads TGTGCCAGCAGCCAAATTAGCGGGGGCACCAATGAGCAGTTCTTC. This codes for CASSQISGGTNEQFF. The chain joins TRBV14 to TRBJ2-1, with TRBD2 identical over 9 bases. Looked up from germline, CDR1 is SGHDN and CDR2 is FVKESK. J lost 6 bases, V lost 2 bases, and 5 bases had no gene match. The CDR3 is 15 amino acids.

The chain uses TRBV2 and TRBJ1-5; weak D call: TRBD1 (6 bases). Germline values: CDR1 SNHLY, CDR2 FYNNEI. V was clipped by 11 bases and J by 4 bases, with 15 bases between them. The CDR3 consists of 13 residues. This CDR3 reads CAVHRDVNQPQHF. The CDR3 DNA follows: TGTGCCGTACACAGGGACGTAAATCAGCCCCAGCATTTT.

Here the CDR3 DNA reads TGTGCCAGCAGCTTGTACTCGGCAGGAGTAAACAATGAGCAGTTCTTC. This gives the protein CASSLYSAGVNNEQFF. The genes are TRBV5-4 and TRBJ2-1, with D unclear. CDR1 SGHNT and CDR2 YYREEE come from the germline V gene (reference sequence). The CDR3 is made up of 16 amino acids. V lost 1 base to trimming and J lost 5 bases, with 16 bases between them.

The CDR3 DNA sequence: TGTGCCAGCAGCCAAGGGGCTCCCGCTCTCGTAAGGAGTGAGCAGTACTTC. It is translated as CASSQGAPALVRSEQYF. The genes are TRBV14 and TRBJ2-7; no firm D call. Germline loops: CDR1 SGHDN, CDR2 FVKESK. This CDR3 spans 17 amino acids. The V end lost 1 base, the J end lost 7 bases, and 23 bases lay between the germline ends.

This clone turned up a few times. This chain connects TRBV2 to TRBJ1-4; 8 nucleotides align to TRBD1. CDR1 and CDR2 (germline): SNHLY, FYNNEI. V shed 3 bases, J shed 2 bases, and the junction held 5 bases outside the gene matches. This CDR3 contains 16 residues. The CDR3 reads CASSDDRGWTNEKLFF. DNA of the CDR3: TGTGCCAGCAGTGACGACAGGGGTTGGACTAATGAAAAACTGTTTTTT.

V usage is TRBV5-4 and J usage is TRBJ2-5, with D possibly being TRBD2 (6 bases). Germline V lookup: CDR1 SGHNT, CDR2 YYREEE (reference sequence). The CDR3 contains 13 residues. Trimming left V 3 bases short and J 5 bases short, with 11 bases between. The CDR3 protein is CASSSRGLETQYF. DNA for the CDR3: TGTGCCAGCAGCTCCCGGGGGTTGGAGACCCAGTACTTC.

The genes are TRBV6-5 and TRBJ1-2; D gene uncertain. Germline V gene sequence: CDR1 MNHEY, CDR2 SVGAGI. V was cut by 4 bases and J by 8 bases, with 5 bases left in between. CDR3 length equals 10 residues. CDR3 DNA: TGTGCCAGCAGTTCAGTGGGCTACACCTTC. As protein: CASSSVGYTF.

The chain couples TRBV5-1 to TRBJ1-1; unclear D gene. V was pared by 2 bases and J by 4 bases, with 12 bases between. Germline-derived CDR1 and CDR2 are SGHRS and YFSETQ. The CDR3 spans 14 residues. The CDR3 region has the DNA TGCGCCAGCAGCTTTGTCGCCGGGAGCACTGAAGCTTTCTTT. Protein: CASSFVAGSTEAFF. Looking up the rest from reference TRBV5-1 and TRBJ1-1 gives the full variable domain: KAGVTQTPRYLIKTRGQQVTLSCSPISGHRSVSWYQQTPGQGLQFLFEYFSETQRNKGNFPGRFSGRQFSNSRSEMNVSTLELGDSALYLCASSFVAGSTEAFFGQGTRLTVV.

The V gene is TRBV6-5, the J gene TRBJ1-2; D is uncertain. V lost 6 bases and J 1 base, leaving 9 bases between the germline ends. Germline assignment: CDR1 MNHEY and CDR2 SVGAGI. The length of the CDR3 is 13 residues. As DNA, the CDR3 is TGTGCCAGCAGGACGACGGTTAACTATGGCTACACCTTC. It encodes CASRTTVNYGYTF.

This chain joins TRBV5-6 and TRBJ1-2; 8 positions agree with TRBD1. CDR3 size: 15 residues. Germline lookup yields CDR1 SGHDT and CDR2 YYEEEE. With 4 bases clipped from V and 4 bases from J, the junction kept 9 bases outside the gene matches. DNA of the CDR3: TGTGCCAGCAGCCAGGAGACAGGGGATGTCTATGGCTACACCTTC. It yields the protein CASSQETGDVYGYTF.

This clone was found a few times. This chain connects TRBV7-2 to TRBJ1-5; D possibly corresponds to TRBD1 (6 bases). The CDR3 extends over 16 amino acids. Trimming removed 2 bases from V and 3 bases from J, with 14 bases in between. Germline V gene sequence: CDR1 SGHTA, CDR2 FQGNSA. This CDR3 reads CASSLLSGGSNQPQHF. The CDR3 region has the DNA TGTGCCAGCAGCTTACTCTCGGGGGGCTCCAATCAGCCCCAGCATTTT.